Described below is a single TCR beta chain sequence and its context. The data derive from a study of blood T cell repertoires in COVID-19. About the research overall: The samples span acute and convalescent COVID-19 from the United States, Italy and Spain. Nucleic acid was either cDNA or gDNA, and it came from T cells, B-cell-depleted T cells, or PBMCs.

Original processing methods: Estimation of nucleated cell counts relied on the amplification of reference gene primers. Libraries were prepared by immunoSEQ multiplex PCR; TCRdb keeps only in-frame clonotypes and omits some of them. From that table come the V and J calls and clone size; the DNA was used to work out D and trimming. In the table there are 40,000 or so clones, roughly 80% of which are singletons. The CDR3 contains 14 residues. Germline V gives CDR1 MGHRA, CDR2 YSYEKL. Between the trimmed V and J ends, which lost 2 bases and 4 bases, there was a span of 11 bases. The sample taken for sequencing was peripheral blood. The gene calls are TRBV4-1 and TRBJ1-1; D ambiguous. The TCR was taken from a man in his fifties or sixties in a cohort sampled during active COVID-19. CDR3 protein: CASSQLVGFTEAFF. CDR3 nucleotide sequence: TGCGCCAGCAGCCAACTTGTCGGGTTCACTGAAGCTTTCTTT.